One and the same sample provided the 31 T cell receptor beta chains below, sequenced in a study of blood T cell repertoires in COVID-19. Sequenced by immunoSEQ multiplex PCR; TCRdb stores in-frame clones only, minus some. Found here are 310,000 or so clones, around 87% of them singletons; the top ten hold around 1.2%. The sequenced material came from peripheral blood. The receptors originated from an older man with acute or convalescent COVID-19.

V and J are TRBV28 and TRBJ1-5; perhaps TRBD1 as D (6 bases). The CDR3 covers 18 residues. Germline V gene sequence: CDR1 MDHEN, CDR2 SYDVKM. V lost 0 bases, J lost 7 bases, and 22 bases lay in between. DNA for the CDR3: TGTGCCAGCAGTTTATGGGGGGGGACACGGGGAAGTAAGCAGCCCCAGCATTTT. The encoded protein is CASSLWGGTRGSKQPQHF.

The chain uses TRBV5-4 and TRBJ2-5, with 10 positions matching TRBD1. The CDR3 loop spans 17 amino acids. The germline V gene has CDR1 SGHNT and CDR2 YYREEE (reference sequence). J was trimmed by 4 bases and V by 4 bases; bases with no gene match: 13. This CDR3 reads CASSPGGGTGVRETQYF. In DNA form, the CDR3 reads TGTGCCAGCAGCCCCGGAGGGGGGACAGGGGTTAGAGAGACCCAGTACTTC.

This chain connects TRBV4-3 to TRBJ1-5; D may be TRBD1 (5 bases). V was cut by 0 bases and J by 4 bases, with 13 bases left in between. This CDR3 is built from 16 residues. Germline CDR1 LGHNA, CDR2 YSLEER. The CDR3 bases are TGCGCCAGCAGCCAAGATCGCCGGGGGGAGAATCAGCCCCAGCATTTT. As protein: CASSQDRRGENQPQHF.

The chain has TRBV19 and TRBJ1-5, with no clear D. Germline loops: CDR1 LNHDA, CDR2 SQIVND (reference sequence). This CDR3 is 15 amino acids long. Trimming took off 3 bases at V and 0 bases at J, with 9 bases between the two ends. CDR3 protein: CASSIQVYSNQPQHF. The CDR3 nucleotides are TGTGCCAGTAGTATTCAGGTTTATAGCAATCAGCCCCAGCATTTT.

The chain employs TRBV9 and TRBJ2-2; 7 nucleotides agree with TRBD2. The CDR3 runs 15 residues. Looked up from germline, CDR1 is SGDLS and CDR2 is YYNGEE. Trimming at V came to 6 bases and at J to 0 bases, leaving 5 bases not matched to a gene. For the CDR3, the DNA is TGTGCCAGCAACACGGGGGGAACGAACACCGGGGAGCTGTTTTTT. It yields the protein CASNTGGTNTGELFF.

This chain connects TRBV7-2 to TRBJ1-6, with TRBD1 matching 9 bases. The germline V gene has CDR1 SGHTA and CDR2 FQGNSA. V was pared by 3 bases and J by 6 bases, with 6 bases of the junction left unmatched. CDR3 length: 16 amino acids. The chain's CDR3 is CASSFTGTGFNSPLHF. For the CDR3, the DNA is TGTGCCAGCAGCTTCACCGGGACAGGGTTTAATTCACCCCTCCACTTT.

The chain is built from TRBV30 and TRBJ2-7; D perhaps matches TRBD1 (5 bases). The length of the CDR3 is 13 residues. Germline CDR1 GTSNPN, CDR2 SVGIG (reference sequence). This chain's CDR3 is CASGRALRHEQYF. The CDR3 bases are TGTGCGTCGGGCAGGGCTCTACGCCACGAGCAGTACTTC. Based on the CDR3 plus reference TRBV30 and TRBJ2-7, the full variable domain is SQTIHQWPATLVQPVGSPLSLECTVEGTSNPNLYWYRQAAGRGLQLLFYSVGIGQISSEVPQNLSASRPQDRQFILSSKKLLLSDSGFYLCASGRALRHEQYFGPGTRLTVT.

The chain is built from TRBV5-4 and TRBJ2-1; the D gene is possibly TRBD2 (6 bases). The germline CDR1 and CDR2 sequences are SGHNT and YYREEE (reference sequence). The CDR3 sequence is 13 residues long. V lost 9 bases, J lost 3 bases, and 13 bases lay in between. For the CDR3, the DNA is TGTGCCACCGCCGGGGGATTCTACAATGAGCAGTTCTTC. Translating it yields CATAGGFYNEQFF.

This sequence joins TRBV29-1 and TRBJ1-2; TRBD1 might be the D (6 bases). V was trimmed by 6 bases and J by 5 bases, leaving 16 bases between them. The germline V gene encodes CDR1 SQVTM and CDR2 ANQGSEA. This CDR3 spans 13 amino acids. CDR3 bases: TGCAGCGTCGGAACAGGGATTGCTTATGGCTACACCTTC. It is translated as CSVGTGIAYGYTF.

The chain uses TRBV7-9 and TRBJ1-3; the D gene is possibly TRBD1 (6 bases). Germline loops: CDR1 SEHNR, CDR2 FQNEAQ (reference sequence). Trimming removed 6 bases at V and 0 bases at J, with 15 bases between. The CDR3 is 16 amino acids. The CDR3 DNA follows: TGTGCCAGCAGGCCTGGACAGATCACCTCTGGAAACACCATATATTTT. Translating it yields CASRPGQITSGNTIYF.

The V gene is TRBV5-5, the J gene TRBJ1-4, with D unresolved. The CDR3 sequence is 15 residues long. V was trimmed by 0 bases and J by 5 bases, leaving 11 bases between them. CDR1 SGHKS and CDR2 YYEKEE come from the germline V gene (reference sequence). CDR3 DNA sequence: TGTGCCAGCAGCTTGGAAGTGACGGGGAATGAAAAACTGTTTTTT. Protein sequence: CASSLEVTGNEKLFF.

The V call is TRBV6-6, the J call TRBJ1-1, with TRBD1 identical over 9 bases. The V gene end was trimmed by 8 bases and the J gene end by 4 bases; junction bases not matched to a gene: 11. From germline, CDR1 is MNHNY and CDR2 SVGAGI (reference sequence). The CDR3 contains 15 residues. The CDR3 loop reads CASQKRTGDGTEAFF. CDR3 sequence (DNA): TGTGCCAGCCAGAAACGGACAGGGGATGGCACTGAAGCTTTCTTT.

As DNA, the CDR3 is TGTGCCAGCAGCGTAGGGACTAGCGGGAGCCGAGAAGAGACCCAGTACTTC. As protein: CASSVGTSGSREETQYF. The rearrangement uses TRBV9 and TRBJ2-5, with 13 bases lining up with TRBD2. This CDR3 contains 17 residues. Germline values: CDR1 SGDLS, CDR2 YYNGEE. J gave up 3 bases and V 0 bases, and 5 bases lay outside the gene matches. The whole variable domain, filled in from reference TRBV9 and TRBJ2-5, reads DSGVTQTPKHLITATGQRVTLRCSPRSGDLSVYWYQQSLDQGLQFLIQYYNGEERAKGNILERFSAQQFPDLHSELNLSSLELGDSALYFCASSVGTSGSREETQYFGPGTRLLVL.

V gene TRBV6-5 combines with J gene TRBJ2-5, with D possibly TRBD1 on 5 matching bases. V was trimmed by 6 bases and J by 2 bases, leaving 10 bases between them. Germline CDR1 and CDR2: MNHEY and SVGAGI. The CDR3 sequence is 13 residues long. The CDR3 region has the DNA TGTGCCAGCAGAAAGACAGCGCAAGAGACCCAGTACTTC. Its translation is CASRKTAQETQYF.

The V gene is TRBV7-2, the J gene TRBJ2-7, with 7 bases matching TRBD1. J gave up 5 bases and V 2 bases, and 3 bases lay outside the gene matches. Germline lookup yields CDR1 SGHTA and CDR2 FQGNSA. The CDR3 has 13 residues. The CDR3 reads CASSLLTGDEQYF. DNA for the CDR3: TGTGCCAGCAGCTTATTAACAGGGGACGAGCAGTACTTC.

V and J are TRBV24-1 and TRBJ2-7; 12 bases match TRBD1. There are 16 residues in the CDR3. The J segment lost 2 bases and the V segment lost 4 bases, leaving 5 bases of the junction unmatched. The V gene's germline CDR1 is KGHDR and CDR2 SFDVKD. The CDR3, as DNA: TGTGCCACCAGTGACCTGGGGACAGGGGGCACCTACGAGCAGTACTTC. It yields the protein CATSDLGTGGTYEQYF.

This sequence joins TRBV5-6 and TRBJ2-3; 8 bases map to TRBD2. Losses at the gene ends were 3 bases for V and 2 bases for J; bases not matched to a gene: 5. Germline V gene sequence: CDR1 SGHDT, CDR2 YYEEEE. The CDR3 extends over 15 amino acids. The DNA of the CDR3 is TGTGCCAGCAGCTATGAGCGGGGGAACACAGATACGCAGTATTTT. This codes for CASSYERGNTDTQYF.

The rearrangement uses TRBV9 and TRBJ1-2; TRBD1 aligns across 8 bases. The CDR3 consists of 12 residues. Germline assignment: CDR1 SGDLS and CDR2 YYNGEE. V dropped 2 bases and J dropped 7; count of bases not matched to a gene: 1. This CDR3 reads CASSVQGAGYTF. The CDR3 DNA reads TGTGCCAGCAGCGTCCAGGGGGCTGGCTACACCTTC.

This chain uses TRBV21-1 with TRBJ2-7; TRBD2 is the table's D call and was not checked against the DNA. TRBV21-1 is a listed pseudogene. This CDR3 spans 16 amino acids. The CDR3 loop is CASSQVRGTIPHEQYF. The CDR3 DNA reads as TGTGCCAGCAGCCAGGTCAGAGGGACTATACCCCACGAGCAGTACTTC.

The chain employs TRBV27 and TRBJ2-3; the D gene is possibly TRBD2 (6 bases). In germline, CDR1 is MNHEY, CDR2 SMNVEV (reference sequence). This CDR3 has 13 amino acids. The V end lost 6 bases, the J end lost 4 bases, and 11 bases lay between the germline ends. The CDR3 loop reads CASRALAADTQYF. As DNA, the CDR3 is TGTGCCAGCAGGGCCTTAGCGGCAGATACGCAGTATTTT.

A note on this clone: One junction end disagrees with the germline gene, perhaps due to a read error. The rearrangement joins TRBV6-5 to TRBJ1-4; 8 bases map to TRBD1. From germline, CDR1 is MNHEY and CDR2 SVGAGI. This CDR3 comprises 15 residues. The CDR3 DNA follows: TGTGCCAGCAGTGACTCAGGGGGCCCAGTCGAAAAACTGTTTTTT. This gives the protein CASSDSGGPVEKLFF.

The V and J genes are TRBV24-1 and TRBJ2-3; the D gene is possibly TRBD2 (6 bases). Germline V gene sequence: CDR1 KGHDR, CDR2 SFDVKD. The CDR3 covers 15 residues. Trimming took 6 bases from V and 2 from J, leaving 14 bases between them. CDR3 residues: CATSSARDATDTQYF. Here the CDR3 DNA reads TGTGCCACCAGTTCAGCGCGGGACGCCACAGATACGCAGTATTTT.

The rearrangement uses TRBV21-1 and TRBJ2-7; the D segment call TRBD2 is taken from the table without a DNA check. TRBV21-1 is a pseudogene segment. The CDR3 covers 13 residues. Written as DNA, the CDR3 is TGTGCCACCGCGTTCCGCGGGGACTACGAGCAGTACTTC. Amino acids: CATAFRGDYEQYF.

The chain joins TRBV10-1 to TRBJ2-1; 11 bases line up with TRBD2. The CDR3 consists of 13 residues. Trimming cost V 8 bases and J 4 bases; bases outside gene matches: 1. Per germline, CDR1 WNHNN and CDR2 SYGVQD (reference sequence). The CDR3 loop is CASSSGRYNEQFF. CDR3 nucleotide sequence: TGCGCCAGCTCTAGCGGGAGGTACAATGAGCAGTTCTTC.

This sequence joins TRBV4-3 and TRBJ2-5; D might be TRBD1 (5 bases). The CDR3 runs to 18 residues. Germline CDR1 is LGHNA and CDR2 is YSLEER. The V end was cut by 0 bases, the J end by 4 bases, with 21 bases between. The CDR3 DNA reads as TGCGCCAGCAGCCAAGACCCCCAGGGCTCAAGCTGGGGAGAGACCCAGTACTTC. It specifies CASSQDPQGSSWGETQYF.

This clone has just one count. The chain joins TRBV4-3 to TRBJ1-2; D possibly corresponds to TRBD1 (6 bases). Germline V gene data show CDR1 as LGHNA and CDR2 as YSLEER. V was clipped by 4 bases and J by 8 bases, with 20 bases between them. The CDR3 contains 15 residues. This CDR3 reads CASSPGGQLVMGYTF. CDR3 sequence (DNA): TGCGCCAGCAGCCCCGGCGGACAGTTAGTTATGGGCTACACCTTC.

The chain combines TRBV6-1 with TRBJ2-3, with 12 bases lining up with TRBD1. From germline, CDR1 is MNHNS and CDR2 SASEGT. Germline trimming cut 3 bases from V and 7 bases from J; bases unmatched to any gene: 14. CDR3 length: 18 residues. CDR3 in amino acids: CASSDQVSGTGGRNTQYF. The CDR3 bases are TGTGCCAGCAGTGATCAAGTATCCGGGACAGGGGGCAGAAATACGCAGTATTTT.

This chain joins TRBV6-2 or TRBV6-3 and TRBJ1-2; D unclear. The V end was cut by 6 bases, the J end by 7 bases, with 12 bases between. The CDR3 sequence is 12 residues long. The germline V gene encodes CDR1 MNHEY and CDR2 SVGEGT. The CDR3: CASSPQWSGYTF. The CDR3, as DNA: TGTGCCAGCAGCCCTCAGTGGAGTGGCTACACCTTC.

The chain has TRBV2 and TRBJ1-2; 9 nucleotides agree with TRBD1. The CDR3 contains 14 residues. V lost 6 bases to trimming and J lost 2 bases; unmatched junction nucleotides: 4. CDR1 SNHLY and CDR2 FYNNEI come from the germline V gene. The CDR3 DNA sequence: TGTGCCAGCAGGGGACAGGGTACCAACTATGGCTACACCTTC. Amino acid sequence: CASRGQGTNYGYTF. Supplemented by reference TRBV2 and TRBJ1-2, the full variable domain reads EPEVTQTPSHQVTQMGQEVILRCVPISNHLYFYWYRQILGQKVEFLVSFYNNEISEKSEIFDDQFSVERPDGSNFTLKIRSTKLEDSAMYFCASRGQGTNYGYTFGSGTRLTVV.

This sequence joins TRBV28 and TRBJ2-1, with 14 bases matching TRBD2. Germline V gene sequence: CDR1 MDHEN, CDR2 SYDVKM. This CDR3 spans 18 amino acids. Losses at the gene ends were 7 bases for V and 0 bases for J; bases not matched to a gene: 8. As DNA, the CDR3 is TGTGCCAGCACCGAATTGGGGACTAGCGGGAGCTCCTACAATGAGCAGTTCTTC. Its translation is CASTELGTSGSSYNEQFF. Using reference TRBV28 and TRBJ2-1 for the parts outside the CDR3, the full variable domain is DVKVTQSSRYLVKRTGEKVFLECVQDMDHENMFWYRQDPGLGLRLIYFSYDVKMKEKGDIPEGYSVSREKKERFSLILESASTNQTSMYLCASTELGTSGSSYNEQFFGPGTRLTVL.

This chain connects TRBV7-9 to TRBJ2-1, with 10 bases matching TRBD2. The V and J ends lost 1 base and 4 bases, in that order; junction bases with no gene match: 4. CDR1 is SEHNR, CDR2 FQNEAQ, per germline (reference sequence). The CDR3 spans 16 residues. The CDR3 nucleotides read TGTGCCAGCAGCTTAGTTCGGACTAGCGGATACAATGAGCAGTTCTTC. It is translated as CASSLVRTSGYNEQFF.